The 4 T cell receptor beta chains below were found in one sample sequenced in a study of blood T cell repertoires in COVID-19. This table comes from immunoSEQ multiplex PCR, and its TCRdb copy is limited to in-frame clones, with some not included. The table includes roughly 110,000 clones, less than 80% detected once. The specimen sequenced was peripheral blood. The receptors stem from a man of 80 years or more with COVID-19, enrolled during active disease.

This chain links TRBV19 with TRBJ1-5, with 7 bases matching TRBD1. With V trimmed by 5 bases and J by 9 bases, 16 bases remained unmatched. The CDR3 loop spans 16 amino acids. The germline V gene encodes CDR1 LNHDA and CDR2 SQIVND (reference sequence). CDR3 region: CASSSSPTGPLWPQHF. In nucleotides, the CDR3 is TGTGCCAGTAGTTCCTCACCGACAGGGCCTCTTTGGCCCCAGCATTTT.

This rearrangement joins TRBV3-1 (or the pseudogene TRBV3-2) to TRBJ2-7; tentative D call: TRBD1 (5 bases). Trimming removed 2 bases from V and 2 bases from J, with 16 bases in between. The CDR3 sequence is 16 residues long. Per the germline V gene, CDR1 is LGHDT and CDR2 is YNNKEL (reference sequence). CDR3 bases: TGTGCCAGCAGCCAATGGGGAACAGGTTCCACCTACGAGCAGTACTTC. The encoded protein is CASSQWGTGSTYEQYF.

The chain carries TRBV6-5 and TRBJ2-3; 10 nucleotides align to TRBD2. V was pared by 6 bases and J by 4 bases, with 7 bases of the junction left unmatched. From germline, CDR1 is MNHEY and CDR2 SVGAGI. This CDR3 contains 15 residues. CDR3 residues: CASSPLAGVADTQYF. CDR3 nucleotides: TGTGCCAGCAGCCCCCTAGCGGGAGTAGCAGATACGCAGTATTTT.

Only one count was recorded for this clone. CDR3 loop: CASSWKTETNEKLFF. The DNA for the CDR3 is TGTGCCAGCAGCTGGAAGACAGAAACTAATGAAAAACTGTTTTTT. The chain employs TRBV5-4 and TRBJ1-4; a possible D gene is TRBD1 (5 bases). The CDR3 is 15 amino acids. CDR1 is SGHNT and CDR2 is YYREEE in the germline V gene (reference sequence). With 3 bases removed from V and 1 base from J, the gap between germline ends came to 10 bases. The variable domain in full, with the rest retrieved from reference TRBV5-4 and TRBJ1-4, is ETGVTQSPTHLIKTRGQQVTLRCSSQSGHNTVSWYQQALGQGPQFIFQYYREEENGRGNFPPRFSGLQFPNYSSELNVNALELDDSALYLCASSWKTETNEKLFFGSGTQLSVL.